A selection of T cell receptor beta chains follows, all from one sample in a study of human T cells and chemical hapten exposure. TCRdb reanalysed the RACE reads using MiXCR and keeps one entry per CDR3 protein. The repertoire has more than 35,000 distinct CDR3 sequences, 12% of them found once; the top ten carry 2% to 2.5%. The sample consisted of whole blood, taken in connection with sensitization to the hapten diphenylcyclopropenone (DPC). The receptors originated from a woman aged 40 to 55 with alopecia areata. Some clones in this sample may be carry-over from other donors' samples. CDR3s include the opening cysteine and the closing phenylalanine or tryptophan. The order of the fields is D gene, V gene, J gene, clone size, CDR3 DNA, CDR3 protein. A D gene is named only where the DNA matches it firmly. Clone sizes are given selectively: once, few, many, or a class where the clone is expanded.

D: -
V: TRBV11-1
J: TRBJ2-1
size: few
DNA: TGTGCCAGCCATACTCAGAGCTCCTACAATGAGCAGTTCTTC
CDR3: CASHTQSSYNEQFF

D: -
V: TRBV7-9
J: TRBJ1-1
size: many
DNA: TGTGCCAGCAGCTTAGGAGCGGACCGCTTAGCTTTCTTT
CDR3: CASSLGADRLAFF

D: -
V: TRBV4-1
J: TRBJ1-1
size: few
DNA: TGCGCCAGCAGCCAAGGGGAAACTGAAGCTTTCTTT
CDR3: CASSQGETEAFF

D: -
V: TRBV2
J: TRBJ1-6
size: many
DNA: TGTGCCAGCCTGACATACTATAATTCACCCCTCCACTTT
CDR3: CASLTYYNSPLHF

D: TRBD2
V: TRBV5-1
J: TRBJ2-1
size: many
DNA: TGCGCCAGCAGCAGTCTCACTAGCGGTAGCTCCTACAATGAGCAGTTCTTC
CDR3: CASSSLTSGSSYNEQFF

D: TRBD2
V: TRBV25-1
J: TRBJ2-7
size: -
DNA: TGTGCCAGCAGGGGGGGACTAGCGGCCTACGAGCAGTACTTC
CDR3: CASRGGLAAYEQYF

D: -
V: TRBV11-2
J: TRBJ2-5
size: many
DNA: TGTGCCAGCAGCTTCCAGGGCGAGGAGACCCAGTACTTC
CDR3: CASSFQGEETQYF

D: -
V: TRBV7-2
J: TRBJ1-2
size: -
DNA: TGTGCCAGCAGCTTAGCGGGCTCAACGGGCTATGGCTACACCTTC
CDR3: CASSLAGSTGYGYTF

D: -
V: TRBV27
J: TRBJ2-7
size: -
DNA: TGTGCCAGCAGTTGGGGCCCGTCCTACGAGCAGTACTTC
CDR3: CASSWGPSYEQYF

D: -
V: TRBV7-2
J: TRBJ2-7
size: many
DNA: TGTGCCAGCAGCCCACAGAGAGGAGACGAGCAGTACTTC
CDR3: CASSPQRGDEQYF